What follows are 31 T cell receptor beta chains derived from one specimen sequenced in a study of neoadjuvant nivolumab and ipilimumab in lung cancer. This table comes from immunoSEQ multiplex PCR, and its TCRdb copy is limited to in-frame clones, with some not included. The table lists 3,500 to 4,000 clones, roughly 80% of them singletons. The sequenced sample was peripheral blood, obtained after neoadjuvant nivolumab, alone or with ipilimumab, at or shortly before surgery. All receptors derive from an adult with non-small cell lung cancer.

V and J are TRBV20-1 and TRBJ2-7, with D unresolved. Germline CDR1 DFQATT, CDR2 SNEGSKA (reference sequence). This CDR3 contains 11 residues. V lost 2 bases and J lost 4, with 6 bases in between. CDR3 in amino acids: CSARILYEQYF. CDR3 nucleotides: TGCAGTGCTAGAATTTTATACGAGCAGTACTTC.

This clone was found once. V and J are TRBV19 and TRBJ1-5; a possible D gene is TRBD1 (6 bases). The germline gives CDR1 LNHDA, CDR2 SQIVND (reference sequence). The V gene lost 7 bases and the J gene lost 7 bases, with 17 bases spanning the gap. This CDR3 spans 14 amino acids. This chain's CDR3 is CASMKTGRGQPQHF. CDR3 nucleotides: TGTGCCAGTATGAAGACAGGTCGAGGGCAGCCCCAGCATTTT.

This clone was detected a few times. The chain employs TRBV30 and TRBJ1-1, with D unresolved. This CDR3 comprises 12 residues. Germline CDR1 is GTSNPN and CDR2 is SVGIG (reference sequence). V was trimmed by 2 bases and J by 1 base, leaving 5 bases between them. The CDR3 loop reads CAWSRPNTEAFF. CDR3 nucleotide sequence: TGTGCCTGGAGTAGACCGAACACTGAAGCTTTCTTT.

The genes are TRBV18 and TRBJ2-7, with TRBD2 matching 14 bases. CDR3 length equals 17 residues. CDR1 and CDR2 (germline): KGHSH, LQKENI. J was trimmed by 6 bases and V by 0 bases; bases with no gene match: 7. The CDR3 region has the DNA TGTGCCAGCTCACCACCCGGACTAGCGGGAGGTCGCAGCGAGCAGTACTTC. Its translation is CASSPPGLAGGRSEQYF. Full variable domain (remainder filled in from reference TRBV18 and TRBJ2-7): NAGVMQNPRHLVRRRGQEARLRCSPMKGHSHVYWYRQLPEEGLKFMVYLQKENIIDESGMPKERFSAEFPKEGPSILRIQQVVRGDSAAYFCASSPPGLAGGRSEQYFGPGTRLTVT.

This clone was found a few times. The chain carries TRBV2 and TRBJ1-1; no definite D call. The ends were cut back, 10 bases at V and 11 bases at J, with 14 bases in the middle. The CDR3 runs to 10 residues. Germline CDR1 reads SNHLY; CDR2 reads FYNNEI. The CDR3 loop is CATSEGEAFF. DNA for the CDR3: TGTGCCACCTCTGAGGGTGAGGCTTTCTTT.

This rearrangement joins TRBV18 to TRBJ2-1; no definite D call. The germline V and J ends were trimmed by 6 bases and 5 bases, with 14 bases remaining between them. CDR1 and CDR2 from the germline V gene are KGHSH and LQKENI. This CDR3 spans 14 amino acids. The CDR3: CASSPVEANNEQFF. CDR3 in DNA: TGTGCCAGCTCCCCGGTCGAGGCAAACAATGAGCAGTTCTTC.

V usage is TRBV7-2 and J usage is TRBJ1-4; 7 bases map to TRBD1. Per the germline V gene, CDR1 is SGHTA and CDR2 is FQGNSA. The J segment lost 13 bases and the V segment lost 3 bases, leaving 14 bases of the junction unmatched. This CDR3 comprises 15 residues. CDR3 nucleotides: TGTGCCAGCAGCTTGAAGGGGGCCACTTGGGAAGGACTGTTTTTT. Translation: CASSLKGATWEGLFF.

V gene TRBV7-9 combines with J gene TRBJ1-2, with D possibly being TRBD1 (6 bases). Trimming took off 5 bases at V and 0 bases at J, with 16 bases between the two ends. The CDR3 contains 16 residues. Germline V gene lookup returns CDR1 SEHNR and CDR2 FQNEAQ (reference sequence). The CDR3 loop is CASSRNRDSANYGYTF. CDR3 sequence (DNA): TGTGCCAGCAGCCGGAACAGGGACTCAGCTAACTATGGCTACACCTTC.

The CDR3 is CASSLTLAGGIHTGELFF. The CDR3 DNA is TGTGCCAGCAGCTTAACCCTAGCGGGAGGTATCCACACCGGGGAGCTGTTTTTT. The J gene is TRBJ2-2, the V gene TRBV7-6; 11 bases map to TRBD2. Germline V gene sequence: CDR1 SGHVS, CDR2 FNYEAQ. After removal of 2 bases from V and 3 bases from J, the junction contained 8 bases not matched to a gene. The CDR3 covers 18 residues.

The V gene is TRBV18, the J gene TRBJ1-2; perhaps TRBD1 as D (6 bases). The CDR3 loop spans 17 amino acids. Trimming cost V 3 bases and J 7 bases, with 24 bases left between them. Per the germline V gene, CDR1 is KGHSH and CDR2 is LQKENI. CDR3 bases: TGTGCCAGCTCACCTGCCGGGACAATCAAGACAACAGGTGGCTACACCTTC. Its translation is CASSPAGTIKTTGGYTF.

The V and J genes are TRBV9 and TRBJ1-3, with TRBD1 matching over 7 bases. V trimming: 0 bases; J trimming: 0 bases; junction bases outside the gene matches: 3. The CDR3 consists of 16 residues. CDR1 and CDR2 from the germline V gene are SGDLS and YYNGEE. The CDR3 spells CASSVDWDSSGNTIYF. The CDR3 DNA reads TGTGCCAGCAGCGTAGACTGGGACAGCTCTGGAAACACCATATATTTT.

This clone turned up a few times. The CDR3 DNA follows: TGTGCCAGTAGTCCCACAGTAGTCACTGAAGCTTTCTTT. It is translated as CASSPTVVTEAFF. V gene TRBV19 combines with J gene TRBJ1-1; D is undetermined. Germline values: CDR1 LNHDA, CDR2 SQIVND (reference sequence). Trimming shortened V by 5 bases and J by 4 bases, and 11 bases separated the two germline ends. The CDR3 contains 13 residues.

This CDR3 reads CASSLGGDNNEQFF. The CDR3 DNA follows: TGCGCCAGCAGCTTGGGGGGAGATAACAATGAGCAGTTCTTC. This rearrangement joins TRBV5-1 to TRBJ2-1; a possible D gene is TRBD2 (5 bases). The CDR3 runs to 14 residues. V gave up 0 bases and J gave up 5 bases, with 9 bases separating them. Germline lookup yields CDR1 SGHRS and CDR2 YFSETQ.

This chain uses TRBV7-9 with TRBJ1-1, with 9 bases fitting TRBD1. This CDR3 has 15 residues. V lost 3 bases and J lost 3; bases outside the gene matches: 5. Germline V CDR1 and CDR2: SEHNR, FQNEAQ (reference sequence). CDR3 sequence (DNA): TGTGCCAGCAGCTTGGCTGGGACAGGGTACACTGAAGCTTTCTTT. Amino acids: CASSLAGTGYTEAFF.

The chain has TRBV9 and TRBJ2-7; no firm D call. The CDR3 is made up of 13 amino acids. CDR1 is SGDLS, CDR2 YYNGEE, per germline. Trimming left V 0 bases short and J 2 bases short, with 6 bases between. The CDR3 region has the DNA TGTGCCAGCAGCGTAGGGCTAACCTACGAGCAGTACTTC. Protein sequence: CASSVGLTYEQYF.

This chain links TRBV19 with TRBJ2-2, with 13 nucleotides matching TRBD2. The V and J ends lost 5 bases and 4 bases, in that order; junction bases with no gene match: 10. Germline V gives CDR1 LNHDA, CDR2 SQIVND (reference sequence). The CDR3 is 18 amino acids. For the CDR3, the DNA is TGTGCCAGTAGTTTCCTCGGACTAGCGGGAGTTAGCACCGGGGAGCTGTTTTTT. It encodes CASSFLGLAGVSTGELFF.

This clone came up a few times. This chain joins TRBV27 and TRBJ2-7; D tentatively reads TRBD1 or TRBD2 (5 bases each). Germline V gives CDR1 MNHEY, CDR2 SMNVEV (reference sequence). This CDR3 has 13 amino acids. Deletions cut 4 bases from V and 4 bases from J, with 11 bases between. The CDR3 spells CASSYPGRYEQYF. The CDR3 nucleotides read TGTGCCAGCAGTTACCCGGGACGGTACGAGCAGTACTTC.

CDR3 sequence (DNA): TGTGCCAGCGGGACTAGCGGGAGAGGTGAGCAGTTCTTC. The encoded protein is CASGTSGRGEQFF. The chain carries TRBV27 and TRBJ2-1; 14 nucleotides line up with TRBD2. The CDR3 totals 13 residues. Germline CDR1 MNHEY, CDR2 SMNVEV (reference sequence). V was pared by 8 bases and J by 9 bases, with 3 bases of the junction left unmatched.

This chain links TRBV10-3 with TRBJ2-1, with D possibly being TRBD1 or TRBD2 (5 bases each). Looked up from germline, CDR1 is ENHRY and CDR2 is SYGVKD. Trimming took 2 bases from V and 3 from J, leaving 8 bases between them. The CDR3 has 14 amino acids. The CDR3 nucleotides are TGTGCCATCAGTGAGGGGGACGGCTACAATGAGCAGTTCTTC. Encoded protein: CAISEGDGYNEQFF.

This clone was observed a handful of times. This chain connects TRBV29-1 to TRBJ1-2; possibly TRBD1 for D (5 bases). V lost 3 bases to trimming and J lost 3 bases, with 11 bases between them. Germline V lookup: CDR1 SQVTM, CDR2 ANQGSEA. This CDR3 has 13 amino acids. CDR3 region: CSVDRDLDYGYTF. CDR3 DNA sequence: TGCAGCGTTGACAGGGATCTCGACTATGGCTACACCTTC. The full variable domain, with the rest looked up from reference TRBV29-1 and TRBJ1-2, is SAVISQKPSRDICQRGTSLTIQCQVDSQVTMMFWYRQQPGQSLTLIATANQGSEATYESGFVIDKFPISRPNLTFSTLTVSNMSPEDSSIYLCSVDRDLDYGYTFGSGTRLTVV.

This clone was found a few times. The genes are TRBV7-9 and TRBJ1-1, with TRBD1 matching over 10 bases. Trimming at V came to 5 bases and at J to 4 bases, leaving 10 bases not matched to a gene. CDR1 is SEHNR, CDR2 FQNEAQ, per germline (reference sequence). The CDR3 sequence is 16 residues long. The CDR3 DNA sequence: TGTGCCAGCAGCCTCGACAGGGGGCTAGGTACCACTGAAGCTTTCTTT. Its protein product is CASSLDRGLGTTEAFF. The full variable domain, completed using reference TRBV7-9 and TRBJ1-1, is DTGVSQNPRHKITKRGQNVTFRCDPISEHNRLYWYRQTLGQGPEFLTYFQNEAQLEKSRLLSDRFSAERPKGSFSTLEIQRTEQGDSAMYLCASSLDRGLGTTEAFFGQGTRLTVV.

This clone occurred once. The chain joins TRBV5-1 to TRBJ2-1; D tentatively fits TRBD1 or TRBD2 (6 bases each). There are 14 residues in the CDR3. Germline V CDR1 and CDR2: SGHRS, YFSETQ. The V gene lost 1 base and the J gene lost 13 bases, with 18 bases spanning the gap. CDR3 coding DNA: TGCGCCAGCAGCTTGAGTCAGGGGCGCGGGGAACAGTTCTTC. Its translation: CASSLSQGRGEQFF. Full variable domain (outside the CDR3, taken from reference TRBV5-1 and TRBJ2-1): KAGVTQTPRYLIKTRGQQVTLSCSPISGHRSVSWYQQTPGQGLQFLFEYFSETQRNKGNFPGRFSGRQFSNSRSEMNVSTLELGDSALYLCASSLSQGRGEQFFGPGTRLTVL.

The table lists this clone with a count of one. The chain carries TRBV11-3 and TRBJ1-2, with D perhaps TRBD1 (5 bases). The germline V gene encodes CDR1 SGHNT and CDR2 YENEEA. This CDR3 contains 13 residues. Trimming removed 3 bases from V and 11 bases from J, with 16 bases in between. CDR3 coding DNA: TGTGCCAGCAGCTTGGGGACGGGGTTGATATACACCTTC. This translates into CASSLGTGLIYTF.

The DNA for the CDR3 is TGTGCCAGCACCCCCAGAGGTCTGAACACTGAAGCTTTCTTT. Translated: CASTPRGLNTEAFF. The chain is built from TRBV7-9 and TRBJ1-1; D gene uncertain. V was clipped by 7 bases and J by 0 bases, with 12 bases between them. CDR1 and CDR2 (germline): SEHNR, FQNEAQ (reference sequence). The CDR3 contains 14 residues.

The rearrangement links TRBV7-2 to TRBJ2-1, with D possibly matching TRBD2 (7 bases). The germline gives CDR1 SGHTA, CDR2 FQGNSA. Trimming took off 5 bases at V and 6 bases at J, with 23 bases between the two ends. The CDR3 covers 17 residues. The DNA of the CDR3 is TGTGCCAGCAGCCCGGGGAGGGGGGGCAGGCCGCCCAATGAGCAGTTCTTC. Its protein is CASSPGRGGRPPNEQFF.

The chain employs TRBV7-3 and TRBJ1-1; D may be TRBD1 (5 bases). Germline CDR1 reads SGHTA; CDR2 reads FQGTGA. There are 14 residues in the CDR3. With 2 bases removed from V and 1 base from J, the gap between germline ends came to 8 bases. The CDR3 here is CASSLDSSNTEAFF. The CDR3 nucleotides read TGTGCCAGCAGCTTAGACAGCTCGAACACTGAAGCTTTCTTT.

The chain joins TRBV2 to TRBJ1-4; D is uncertain. Germline assignment: CDR1 SNHLY and CDR2 FYNNEI. Trimming removed 5 bases from V and 8 bases from J, with 12 bases in between. The CDR3 length is 13 residues. This CDR3 is CASSFGRREKLFF. CDR3 nucleotides: TGTGCCAGCAGTTTTGGCAGGAGGGAAAAACTGTTTTTT.

This chain links TRBV5-6 with TRBJ2-2; 10 bases are a match to TRBD2. This CDR3 spans 17 amino acids. Losses at the gene ends were 1 base for V and 5 bases for J; bases not matched to a gene: 8. Germline-derived CDR1 and CDR2 are SGHDT and YYEEEE. The CDR3 nucleotides read TGTGCCAGCAGCTTGCGGCTAGCGGGAGTAAAAACCGGGGAGCTGTTTTTT. Its translation is CASSLRLAGVKTGELFF.

The chain joins TRBV5-1 to TRBJ1-2, with 11 bases lining up with TRBD1. Looked up from germline, CDR1 is SGHRS and CDR2 is YFSETQ. J gave up 4 bases and V 4 bases, and 6 bases lay outside the gene matches. CDR3 length: 15 residues. CDR3 amino acids: CASSPGTGGSYGYTF. DNA of the CDR3: TGCGCCAGCAGCCCCGGGACAGGGGGTAGCTATGGCTACACCTTC.

A single count supports this clone. The genes are TRBV13 and TRBJ2-1; weak D call: TRBD1 (5 bases). The CDR3 loop spans 15 amino acids. Germline V lookup: CDR1 PRHDT, CDR2 FYEKMQ (reference sequence). V shed 1 base and J shed 9 bases, with 16 bases lying between them. CDR3 region: CASSLEVDSTGEQFF. The CDR3 coding sequence is TGTGCCAGCAGCTTAGAGGTGGATTCTACAGGTGAGCAGTTCTTC.

The CDR3, as DNA: TGTGCCATCAGTGGGGGTCGGGAGGGCAATGAGCAGTTCTTC. It translates to CAISGGREGNEQFF. The genes are TRBV10-3 and TRBJ2-1; 8 nucleotides align to TRBD2. The CDR3 runs to 14 residues. Germline assignment: CDR1 ENHRY and CDR2 SYGVKD. V gave up 4 bases and J gave up 6 bases; unmatched junction bases: 5.